This T cell receptor beta chain was recorded in a study of response to subunit inactivated influenza vaccine. Comment on this clonotype: Its antigen is undetermined.

TCRdb ran MiXCR on the RT-PCR reads and lists one entry per CDR3 protein. This sample yields 600,000 to 850,000 distinct CDR3 sequences, of which around 15% are seen a single time; approximately 7.6% belongs to the top ten. Study-wide points: That few new T cells are recruited by each seasonal influenza vaccination was the authors' suggestion.

Germline V gene data show CDR1 as MGHDK and CDR2 as SYGVNS. The V gene end was trimmed by 4 bases and the J gene end by 3 bases; junction bases not matched to a gene: 10. This CDR3 spans 18 amino acids. The starting material was PBMCs from blood, obtained around 14 days before vaccination. The chain recombines TRBV25-1 with TRBJ2-1; 12 bases are a match to TRBD2. The origin of this receptor is a man aged 50 to 59 who received an inactivated influenza vaccine. The CDR3: CASSGVLAGGRNYNEQFF. DNA of the CDR3: TGTGCCAGCAGTGGGGTGCTAGCGGGAGGGCGGAACTACAATGAGCAGTTCTTC.